Listed below are T cell receptor beta chains from one sample, sequenced in a study of T cells in Graves' hyperthyroidism and ophthalmopathy. In TCRdb, the multiplex PCR reads were re-called with MiXCR into one record per CDR3 protein. Of about 200,000 distinct CDR3 sequences listed, around 16% are singletons. Sample: blood. These receptors came from a man aged 35-49 years with Graves' hyperthyroidism. The CDR3 runs from the conserved cysteine through the conserved F or W. The D gene is left open where the match is weak. Rows give clone size only sometimes, using once, few, many, or a class for an expanded clone.

clone_size j_call v_call d_call cdr3_aa cdr3_nt
many TRBJ1-5 TRBV7-2 NA CASSLANRAGLEAQHF TGTGCCAGCAGCCTCGCCAACAGGGCCGGCCTGGAGGCCCAGCATTTT
NA TRBJ2-2 TRBV2 TRBD1 CASRAQGASTGELFF TGTGCCAGCAGAGCACAGGGGGCGAGCACCGGGGAGCTGTTTTTT
many TRBJ2-1 TRBV19 NA CASSTAGQPTYNEQFF TGTGCCAGTAGTACCGCCGGACAGCCAACCTACAATGAGCAGTTCTTC
NA TRBJ2-2 TRBV4-2 NA CASSQTWGILGDTGELFF TGTGCCAGCAGCCAGACTTGGGGGATCCTGGGGGACACCGGGGAGCTGTTTTTT
many TRBJ2-1 TRBV7-2 NA CASSPGFLREQFF TGTGCCAGCAGCCCCGGATTTTTGCGTGAGCAGTTCTTC
NA TRBJ1-2 TRBV2 NA CARIPGNYGYTF TGTGCCAGAATTCCCGGGAACTATGGCTACACCTTC
many TRBJ2-5 TRBV3-1 NA CASSQRSAGETQYF TGTGCCAGCAGCCAAAGGTCCGCTGGGGAGACCCAGTACTTC
many TRBJ2-7 TRBV20-1 NA CSSGAREQYF TGCAGTTCTGGGGCTCGCGAGCAGTACTTC
few TRBJ2-1 TRBV11-3 NA CASSTGGYNEQFF TGTGCCAGCAGCACAGGCGGATACAATGAGCAGTTCTTC
few TRBJ1-2 TRBV20-1 NA CSARDPRTNYGYTF TGCAGTGCTAGAGATCCCAGGACTAACTATGGCTACACCTTC
many TRBJ1-1 TRBV28 TRBD1 CASPSGQGNTEAFF TGTGCCAGCCCGTCGGGACAGGGGAACACTGAAGCTTTCTTT
many TRBJ2-5 TRBV7-8 TRBD1 CASSSEAGTGELQETQYF TGTGCCAGCAGCTCTGAGGCCGGGACAGGGGAATTACAAGAGACCCAGTACTTC
NA TRBJ1-6 TRBV4-3 NA CASSQGTGNNSPLHF TGCGCCAGCAGCCAAGGAACAGGAAATAATTCACCCCTCCACTTT
many TRBJ1-2 TRBV27 NA CASSFTVPGTSYGYTF TGTGCCAGCAGTTTTACAGTCCCGGGGACTAGCTATGGCTACACCTTC
many TRBJ1-2 TRBV12-3/TRBV12-4 NA CATGGSSNYGYTF TGTGCCACCGGTGGCAGCTCTAACTATGGCTACACCTTC
many TRBJ2-7 TRBV20-1 NA CSAKTQYEQYF TGCAGTGCCAAGACTCAATACGAGCAGTACTTC
NA TRBJ2-1 TRBV7-3 TRBD1 CASSLGRGLLSYNEQFF TGTGCCAGCAGCTTAGGCAGGGGGCTACTGTCGTACAATGAGCAGTTCTTC
NA TRBJ1-1 TRBV4-3 NA CASSQVENTEAFF TGCGCCAGCAGCCAAGTGGAGAACACTGAAGCTTTCTTT